A selection of T cell receptor beta chains follows, all from one sample in a study of identical twins. TCRdb analysed the 5' RACE reads with MiXCR anew, one entry per CDR3 protein. The table has fewer than 500,000 distinct CDR3 sequences, 24% seen once. Another study also made use of these data, one on T cells expressing NK-cell markers.

Specimen: CD4+ T cells sorted from blood. These receptors originate from a woman between 18 and 29 years old in good health. Each CDR3 is given with its conserved first and last residue. Fields, in order: J gene, CDR3 length, D gene, clone size, V gene, CDR3 protein, CDR3 DNA. The D gene is left open where the match is weak. Clone size is stated in some rows and not others, as once, few, many or a class when expanded.

J gene: TRBJ1-6
CDR3 length: 15
D gene: TRBD1
clone size: .
V gene: TRBV6-5
CDR3 protein: CASSYSGQGALGIHF
CDR3 DNA: TGTGCCAGCAGTTACTCGGGACAGGGCGCCCTTGGCATCCACTTT

J gene: TRBJ2-1
CDR3 length: 14
D gene: .
clone size: .
V gene: TRBV7-2
CDR3 protein: CASSLARLNNEQFF
CDR3 DNA: TGTGCCAGCAGCTTAGCGCGGCTGAACAATGAGCAGTTCTTC

J gene: TRBJ2-5
CDR3 length: 19
D gene: TRBD1
clone size: few
V gene: TRBV3-1
CDR3 protein: CASSQLQLRTGGVQETQYF
CDR3 DNA: TGTGCCAGCAGCCAACTTCAATTAAGGACAGGTGGGGTTCAAGAGACCCAGTACTTC

J gene: TRBJ1-6
CDR3 length: 15
D gene: .
clone size: .
V gene: TRBV4-3
CDR3 protein: CASSQELGQGSPLHF
CDR3 DNA: TGCGCCAGCAGCCAAGAATTGGGTCAGGGCTCACCCCTCCACTTT

J gene: TRBJ2-7
CDR3 length: 17
D gene: .
clone size: .
V gene: TRBV12-1
CDR3 protein: CASSSGPGRVISYEQYF
CDR3 DNA: TGTGCCAGCAGCTCGGGGCCGGGCAGGGTGATTTCGTACGAGCAGTACTTC

J gene: TRBJ2-3
CDR3 length: 15
D gene: .
clone size: few
V gene: TRBV6-5
CDR3 protein: CASSYSYLRTDTQYF
CDR3 DNA: TGTGCCAGCAGTTACTCGTACCTACGCACAGATACGCAGTATTTT

J gene: TRBJ2-7
CDR3 length: 15
D gene: TRBD1
clone size: few
V gene: TRBV6-1
CDR3 protein: CASRTGTGGFYEQYF
CDR3 DNA: TGTGCCAGCAGAACCGGGACAGGGGGCTTCTACGAGCAGTACTTC

J gene: TRBJ2-6
CDR3 length: 9
D gene: .
clone size: few
V gene: TRBV6-5
CDR3 protein: CASSCALTF
CDR3 DNA: TGTGCCAGCAGCTGCGCCCTGACTTTC

J gene: TRBJ2-1
CDR3 length: 16
D gene: .
clone size: once
V gene: TRBV9
CDR3 protein: CASSVLGLSPNNEQFF
CDR3 DNA: TGTGCCAGCAGCGTACTGGGATTATCCCCCAACAATGAGCAGTTCTTC

J gene: TRBJ2-1
CDR3 length: 15
D gene: .
clone size: .
V gene: TRBV18
CDR3 protein: CASSPTYRVDNEQFF
CDR3 DNA: TGTGCCAGCTCACCAACCTACAGGGTGGACAATGAGCAGTTCTTC

J gene: TRBJ2-5
CDR3 length: 16
D gene: .
clone size: .
V gene: TRBV19
CDR3 protein: CASSIWTGHRQETQYF
CDR3 DNA: TGTGCCAGTAGTATCTGGACGGGACACCGGCAAGAGACCCAGTACTTC

J gene: TRBJ2-7
CDR3 length: 14
D gene: TRBD1
clone size: few
V gene: TRBV5-1
CDR3 protein: CASSLGTGLREQYF
CDR3 DNA: TGCGCCAGCAGCTTGGGGACAGGGCTTCGCGAGCAGTACTTC

J gene: TRBJ1-3
CDR3 length: 12
D gene: .
clone size: .
V gene: TRBV20-1
CDR3 protein: CSATGFGNTIYF
CDR3 DNA: TGCAGTGCCACGGGGTTCGGAAACACCATATATTTT

J gene: TRBJ2-3
CDR3 length: 12
D gene: .
clone size: once
V gene: TRBV20-1
CDR3 protein: CSASISTDTQYF
CDR3 DNA: TGCAGTGCTAGTATTAGCACAGATACGCAGTATTTT

J gene: TRBJ2-3
CDR3 length: 14
D gene: TRBD1
clone size: many
V gene: TRBV5-1
CDR3 protein: CASSRGQGRNTQYF
CDR3 DNA: TGCGCCAGCAGCCGCGGACAGGGACGGAATACGCAGTATTTT

J gene: TRBJ2-3
CDR3 length: 16
D gene: .
clone size: few
V gene: TRBV7-2
CDR3 protein: CASSSLGRISTDTQYF
CDR3 DNA: TGTGCCAGCAGCTCCCTCGGTCGGATTAGCACAGATACGCAGTATTTT

J gene: TRBJ1-2
CDR3 length: 14
D gene: .
clone size: .
V gene: TRBV12-3/TRBV12-4
CDR3 protein: CASSSPQQVYGYTF
CDR3 DNA: TGTGCCAGCAGTTCCCCCCAGCAGGTCTATGGCTACACCTTC

J gene: TRBJ1-5
CDR3 length: 13
D gene: TRBD1
clone size: .
V gene: TRBV20-1
CDR3 protein: CSARGDRNQPQHF
CDR3 DNA: TGCAGTGCTAGGGGGGACAGAAATCAGCCCCAGCATTTT

J gene: TRBJ2-1
CDR3 length: 14
D gene: .
clone size: .
V gene: TRBV5-1
CDR3 protein: CASSLGLGTPGTFF
CDR3 DNA: TGCGCCAGCAGCTTGGGTCTGGGTACCCCCGGAACGTTCTTC

J gene: TRBJ2-3
CDR3 length: 15
D gene: TRBD1
clone size: .
V gene: TRBV29-1
CDR3 protein: CSASTTGGYTDTQYF
CDR3 DNA: TGCAGCGCCTCTACGACAGGGGGCTACACAGATACGCAGTATTTT

J gene: TRBJ1-1
CDR3 length: 12
D gene: .
clone size: few
V gene: TRBV12-3/TRBV12-4
CDR3 protein: CASSPQGLEAFF
CDR3 DNA: TGTGCCAGCAGTCCTCAGGGACTTGAAGCTTTCTTT

J gene: TRBJ1-2
CDR3 length: 13
D gene: .
clone size: few
V gene: TRBV29-1
CDR3 protein: CSVGGGPERSYTF
CDR3 DNA: TGCAGCGTCGGGGGGGGTCCCGAGAGGAGCTACACCTTC